These 20 T cell receptor beta chains share one sample of origin, sequenced in a study of blood T cells in healthy people across ages. Through a sample-barcoded 5' primer and a J-beta primer mix, a second PCR was run for roughly 6 to 11 cycles. TCRdb re-called the 5' RACE reads with MiXCR, one entry per CDR3 protein. The sample contains some 760,000 distinct CDR3 sequences, 20% to 25% of which appear only once. Another study also made use of these data, one on T cells of mothers and their children.

The sample taken for sequencing was blood. The receptor source for this set is a boy aged 5-17 years in good health.

The CDR3 nucleotides read TGCAGTGCTACTGGGACAGACTATGGCTACACCTTC. Protein sequence: CSATGTDYGYTF. The gene calls are TRBV20-1 and TRBJ1-2; 7 bases agree with TRBD1. The CDR3 has 12 amino acids. Trimming at V came to 4 bases and at J to 3 bases, leaving 2 bases not matched to a gene. Germline V gene data show CDR1 as DFQATT and CDR2 as SNEGSKA (reference sequence).

DNA for the CDR3: TGTGCCAGCAGTTTATCGGCCGCGGGAATTTACAATGAGCAGTTCTTC. Its translation: CASSLSAAGIYNEQFF. This rearrangement joins TRBV27 to TRBJ2-1; a possible D gene is TRBD2 (6 bases). V was pared by 0 bases and J by 4 bases, with 13 bases between. Germline V CDR1 and CDR2: MNHEY, SMNVEV (reference sequence). The CDR3 contains 16 residues.

This clonotype was picked up a small number of times. The chain carries TRBV4-3 and TRBJ2-1; TRBD1 aligns across 7 bases. Germline V gene sequence: CDR1 LGHNA, CDR2 YSLEER. The CDR3 length is 15 residues. The trim removed 4 bases at V and 8 bases at J, leaving 11 bases unmatched. The CDR3 DNA reads TGCGCCAGCAGCCCAACAGGGGACCCCTCCTATGAGCAGTTCTTC. The encoded protein is CASSPTGDPSYEQFF.

The table lists this clonotype with a few counts. The genes are TRBV5-8 and TRBJ2-6; possibly TRBD1 for D (6 bases). The germline V gene encodes CDR1 SGHTS and CDR2 YDEGEE. With 5 bases removed from V and 3 bases from J, the gap between germline ends came to 9 bases. The CDR3 loop spans 14 amino acids. This chain's CDR3 is CASRHRVGANVLTF. CDR3 bases: TGTGCCAGCAGGCACAGGGTTGGGGCCAACGTCCTGACTTTC.

The chain is built from TRBV9 and TRBJ2-6, with 7 nucleotides matching TRBD1. V trimming: 0 bases; J trimming: 3 bases; junction bases outside the gene matches: 0. The CDR3 consists of 15 residues. Germline V gene data show CDR1 as SGDLS and CDR2 as YYNGEE. CDR3 sequence reads: CASSVGQGGANVLTF. The CDR3 DNA is TGTGCCAGCAGCGTAGGACAGGGTGGGGCCAACGTCCTGACTTTC.

The table lists this clonotype with a few counts. The chain has TRBV27 and TRBJ2-7, with D tentatively TRBD2 (6 bases). The CDR3 length is 13 residues. The germline V and J ends were trimmed by 4 bases and 2 bases, with 9 bases remaining between them. Per germline, CDR1 MNHEY and CDR2 SMNVEV (reference sequence). CDR3 protein: CASSWGEPYEQYF. The CDR3 DNA sequence: TGTGCCAGCAGTTGGGGGGAGCCCTACGAGCAGTACTTC.

V gene TRBV3-1 combines with J gene TRBJ2-7; weak D call: TRBD2 (6 bases). Trimming left V 1 base short and J 7 bases short, with 11 bases between. CDR3 length equals 13 residues. The V gene's germline CDR1 is LGHDT and CDR2 YNNKEL (reference sequence). The CDR3 DNA follows: TGTGCCAGCAGCCAAGGGGGACTGGGGGAGCAGTACTTC. Amino acid sequence: CASSQGGLGEQYF.

This clonotype was counted only a few times. This sequence joins TRBV7-9 and TRBJ2-3; D is possibly TRBD2 (5 bases). Deletions cut 4 bases from V and 5 bases from J, with 10 bases between. CDR3 length equals 13 residues. CDR1 is SEHNR and CDR2 is FQNEAQ in the germline V gene (reference sequence). CDR3 amino acids: CASSSVAGDTQYF. CDR3 coding DNA: TGTGCCAGCAGCTCCGTTGCGGGAGATACGCAGTATTTT.

This clonotype was counted between two and nine times. The chain carries TRBV28 and TRBJ1-2, with a possible D match to TRBD1 (6 bases). Trimming left V 7 bases short and J 4 bases short, with 22 bases between. Germline assignment: CDR1 MDHEN and CDR2 SYDVKM. The CDR3 is 16 residues long. The CDR3 DNA follows: TGTGCCAGCACCCCGGGGGGCGGGGTGACACCCTATGGCTACACCTTC. Translation gives CASTPGGGVTPYGYTF.

To note about this clonotype: One junction end does not reproduce the germline sequence, and a read error may be involved. CDR3 DNA sequence: TGTGTCAGCAGCCCGGACAGAGCGGTAGAGACCCAGTACTTC. Translation gives CVSSPDRAVETQYF. This chain joins TRBV28 and TRBJ2-5; possibly TRBD1 for D (6 bases). The CDR3 totals 14 residues. Germline V gene sequence: CDR1 MDHEN, CDR2 SYDVKM.

This clonotype was counted between two and nine times. In DNA form, the CDR3 reads TGCAGCGTAGGGACAGAGCAAGAGACCCAGTACTTC. This translates into CSVGTEQETQYF. This chain joins TRBV29-1 and TRBJ2-5; TRBD1 matches at 7 bases. The CDR3 has 12 amino acids. V dropped 6 bases and J dropped 2; count of bases not matched to a gene: 3. Germline CDR1 SQVTM, CDR2 ANQGSEA.

As regards this clonotype: One end of the junction varies from germline; a read error may be responsible. This chain connects TRBV29-1 to TRBJ2-1; the D gene is possibly TRBD2 (5 bases). CDR3 length: 13 residues. CDR1 is SQVTM and CDR2 is ANQGSEA in the germline V gene. For the CDR3, the DNA is TGCAGCGCTTGGAATAGCGCTTACAACGAGCAGTTCTTC. Its protein product is CSAWNSAYNEQFF.

The chain employs TRBV3-1 and TRBJ2-5; a weak D match, TRBD1 (5 bases). CDR1 is LGHDT, CDR2 YNNKEL, per germline (reference sequence). Trimming pared 0 bases from V and 3 bases from J, leaving 14 bases between. CDR3 size: 16 residues. In DNA form, the CDR3 reads TGTGCCAGCAGCCAAGATTGGGGCAGCTCTAAAGAGACCCAGTACTTC. It encodes CASSQDWGSSKETQYF.

This clonotype has more than one count but fewer than ten. The V gene is TRBV12-3 or TRBV12-4, the J gene TRBJ2-2; 14 bases match TRBD2. The CDR3 contains 17 residues. J lost 7 bases, V lost 6 bases, and 10 bases had no gene match. CDR3 sequence (DNA): TGTGCCAGCAGCCGCCCGGGACTAGCGGGAGTGAACGGGGAGCTGTTTTTT. This encodes CASSRPGLAGVNGELFF.

The rearrangement uses TRBV29-1 and TRBJ1-4; 7 bases fit TRBD1. J was trimmed by 8 bases and V by 4 bases; bases with no gene match: 7. The CDR3 has 13 amino acids. Germline V gene data show CDR1 as SQVTM and CDR2 as ANQGSEA. CDR3 coding DNA: TGCAGCGTTGTGACAGGGAAGGCCGAAAAACTGTTTTTT. Protein: CSVVTGKAEKLFF.

The chain links TRBV6-5 to TRBJ2-3, with 9 bases matching TRBD1. Germline CDR1 MNHEY, CDR2 SVGAGI. The CDR3 has 15 amino acids. Trimming at V came to 5 bases and at J to 0 bases, leaving 3 bases not matched to a gene. CDR3 protein: CASSTDRGSTDTQYF. DNA for the CDR3: TGTGCCAGCAGTACGGACAGGGGTAGCACAGATACGCAGTATTTT.

The genes are TRBV24-1 and TRBJ2-3, with D hard to call. Germline CDR1 and CDR2: KGHDR and SFDVKD. V shed 3 bases and J shed 14 bases, with 14 bases lying between them. CDR3 length: 12 amino acids. The CDR3 region is CATSDDPGSRYF. Written as DNA, the CDR3 is TGTGCCACCAGTGATGACCCTGGTAGTCGGTATTTT.

The CDR3 sequence: CASSTGLISGANVLTF. CDR3 nucleotides: TGTGCCAGTAGTACCGGACTGATCTCTGGGGCCAACGTCCTGACTTTC. The J gene is TRBJ2-6, the V gene TRBV19; D is perhaps TRBD2 (5 bases). This CDR3 has 16 amino acids. Germline CDR1 is LNHDA and CDR2 is SQIVND (reference sequence). V lost 4 bases and J lost 0, with 10 bases in between.

This rearrangement joins TRBV7-9 to TRBJ1-1; D perhaps matches TRBD1 (6 bases). The germline V and J ends were trimmed by 7 bases and 3 bases, with 15 bases remaining between them. The CDR3 extends over 14 amino acids. Germline CDR1 is SEHNR and CDR2 is FQNEAQ (reference sequence). CDR3 coding DNA: TGTGCCAGCACCCTTGGGGGCGTGGACACTGAAGCTTTCTTT. Translating gives CASTLGGVDTEAFF.

The CDR3 reads CATLPDRVGTEAFF. The CDR3 nucleotides read TGTGCCACCCTGCCCGACAGGGTCGGCACTGAAGCTTTCTTT. The V and J genes are TRBV28 and TRBJ1-1; 7 nucleotides line up with TRBD1. CDR3 length: 14 residues. V shed 10 bases and J 4 bases; nucleotides not matched to a gene: 12. Germline V gene data show CDR1 as MDHEN and CDR2 as SYDVKM.